The 10 T cell receptor beta chains below come from one sample, sequenced in a study of regulatory T cells in long-lasting Graves disease. Assembly of TCR beta libraries relied on iRepertoire HTBI primers together with Arm-PCR of CDR3 regions. TCRdb called the multiplex PCR reads again in MiXCR, with one record for every CDR3 protein. This table has around 400,000 distinct CDR3 sequences, roughly a sixth appearing once. Time point reported: newly diagnosed GD, antithyroid drugs for less than 3 months. Making the TCR library involved RNA that had been extracted from PBMCs. Here the sequenced sample was peripheral blood mononuclear cells (PBMCs), taken at new diagnosis, from a patient treated with antithyroid drugs. These receptors came from a female donor with Graves disease.

This clonotype occurred a few times. The genes are TRBV28 and TRBJ2-1, with D unclear. Germline V gene data show CDR1 as MDHEN and CDR2 as SYDVKM. This CDR3 has 15 residues. Deletions cut 2 bases from V and 2 bases from J, with 10 bases between. CDR3 sequence reads: CASSLLSNTYNEQFF. CDR3 sequence (DNA): TGTGCCAGCAGTTTACTCTCGAACACCTACAATGAGCAGTTCTTC.

Ten or more counts support this clonotype. The CDR3 nucleotides read TGTGCCAGCAGCCTCGAAGGACAGGTTCCGAATTCACCCCTCCACTTT. Its translation is CASSLEGQVPNSPLHF. The chain is built from TRBV13 and TRBJ1-6; 7 nucleotides align to TRBD1. Germline CDR1 PRHDT, CDR2 FYEKMQ (reference sequence). Germline trimming cut 5 bases from V and 7 bases from J; bases unmatched to any gene: 11. The CDR3 has 16 amino acids.

V is TRBV2 and J is TRBJ2-2, with 7 bases that match TRBD2. V shed 4 bases and J 3 bases; nucleotides not matched to a gene: 5. CDR3 length equals 15 residues. CDR1 is SNHLY, CDR2 FYNNEI, per germline. CDR3 amino acids: CASSVGGDDTGELFF. The CDR3 coding sequence is TGTGCCAGCAGTGTGGGAGGGGACGACACCGGGGAGCTGTTTTTT.

The table lists this clonotype with many counts. The chain couples TRBV20-1 to TRBJ2-1; no clear D gene. Trimming pared 0 bases from V and 6 bases from J, leaving 9 bases between. The CDR3 consists of 13 residues. Germline V gene data show CDR1 as DFQATT and CDR2 as SNEGSKA (reference sequence). In nucleotides, the CDR3 is TGCAGTGCTAGAGATCTAGGTAGCAATGAGCAGTTCTTC. The encoded protein is CSARDLGSNEQFF.

This clonotype appeared many times. The V and J genes are TRBV3-1 and TRBJ2-3, with 8 bases aligning to TRBD1. The CDR3 totals 14 residues. The junction had 4 bases not matched to a gene; V was cut back by 8 bases and J by 0 bases. Germline loops: CDR1 LGHDT, CDR2 YNNKEL (reference sequence). CDR3 protein: CASDRQGSTDTQYF. For the CDR3, the DNA is TGTGCCAGCGACAGACAGGGGAGCACAGATACGCAGTATTTT.

This clonotype was recorded many times. The chain uses TRBV4-2 and TRBJ2-7; TRBD1 might be the D (5 bases). Trimming took 0 bases from V and 3 from J, leaving 12 bases between them. Per germline, CDR1 LGHNA and CDR2 YNFKEQ. This CDR3 region has 15 residues. The CDR3 region has the DNA TGTGCCAGCAGCCAAGAGCGTGGGGCAGACTACGAGCAGTACTTC. This encodes CASSQERGADYEQYF.

For the CDR3, the DNA is TGTGCCAGCAGCTTAACTCTTAGCGGCAATGAGCAGTTCTTC. Translating it yields CASSLTLSGNEQFF. J is TRBJ2-1 and V is TRBV7-9; TRBD2 might be the D (6 bases). Per the germline V gene, CDR1 is SEHNR and CDR2 is FQNEAQ (reference sequence). The CDR3 length is 14 residues. V was cut by 2 bases and J by 6 bases, with 11 bases left in between.

This clonotype was observed at least ten times. The chain combines TRBV6-2 or TRBV6-3 with TRBJ2-3; D gene uncertain. With 0 bases removed from V and 4 bases from J, the gap between germline ends came to 2 bases. This CDR3 has 12 residues. Germline CDR1 reads MNHEY; CDR2 reads SVGEGT. CDR3 amino acids: CASSYSSDTQYF. The CDR3, as DNA: TGTGCCAGCAGTTACTCTTCAGATACGCAGTATTTT.

This clonotype appeared a few times. The chain is built from TRBV5-6 and TRBJ1-6; D is undetermined. With 0 bases removed from V and 6 bases from J, the gap between germline ends came to 7 bases. Germline loops: CDR1 SGHDT, CDR2 YYEEEE. CDR3 length: 14 amino acids. The CDR3 region is CASSLDSINSPLHF. CDR3 bases: TGTGCCAGCAGCTTGGACAGCATTAATTCACCCCTCCACTTT.

This clonotype came up many times. The rearrangement uses TRBV30 and TRBJ1-1; D not resolved. Trimming shortened V by 3 bases and J by 3 bases, and 11 bases separated the two germline ends. Germline CDR1 and CDR2: GTSNPN and SVGIG (reference sequence). There are 13 residues in the CDR3. CDR3 loop: CAWRQNFDTEAFF. The CDR3 nucleotides read TGTGCCTGGAGGCAGAACTTCGACACTGAAGCTTTCTTT.